Described below is a single TCR beta chain sequence and its context. It has no known antigen specificity. No quality values exist for individual bases; no much larger clone is one base distant. Cut back by 6 bases and 0 bases, the V and J ends lie 6 bases apart. The germline V gene gives CDR1 as MNHEY and CDR2 as SVGEGT. Taken from cysteine to phenylalanine, the CDR3 has 13 residues. The only DNA kept is the CDR3, 39 bases in frame from the first base. Libraries were prepared through PCR. The instrument given in TCRdb is Illumina HiSeq 2500. TCR library preparation used molecular barcoding, with unique molecular identifiers applied to normalize quantification of the TCRbeta repertoire. The public reads were reanalyzed by TCRdb: fastp trimming at Q25, MiXCR alignment, in-frame beta chains only. Entries that share a CDR3 protein sequence are merged under the most common genes and DNA. The sample table records over 150,000 distinct CDR3 sequences; approximately 7% of these occur just once. Around 5% of the sample rests with the top ten.

The entry originates in a study of T-cell reconstitution after alpha-beta-depleted transplantation in children (dated by TCRdb to about 2016). Study-level background: Using TCR repertoire profiling, the study quantitatively followed how T-cell immune reconstitution unfolded in children after TCRalphabeta/CD19-depleted allogeneic hematopoietic cell transplantation. What the study reported, not specific to this receptor: About two months after transplant, the apparently early recovery of alphabetaT-cell counts reportedly depended on just several hundred clones that had expanded rapidly and came from non-depleted graft cells. Over subsequent months, a decline in hyperexpanded clone frequencies was noted, and after one year, T-cell counts and TCRbeta diversity were mostly ascribed to newly produced T cells. In some patients, the high TCRbeta diversity seen at day 60 was put down to recipient T cells and intrathymic progenitors that had survived conditioning.

The intended sense of this specimen's treatment or condition label: allogeneic hematopoietic cell transplantation with graft depleted of TCRalphabeta T cells and CD19 B cells. Transplant recipients were children who received TCRalphabeta/CD19-depleted allogeneic hematopoietic cell grafts. This TCR derives from a boy younger than 10 with acute lymphoblastic leukemia, due to receive a stem cell transplant. The specimen was PBMCs, collected before TCRalphabeta/CD19-depleted stem cell transplant. The chain is made from TRBV6-2 or TRBV6-3 and TRBJ1-3; there is no confident call for the D gene. The nucleotide sequence reads as follows: TGTGCCAGCAGAACGGCCTCTGGAAACACCATATATTTT. The translation is CASRTASGNTIYF.